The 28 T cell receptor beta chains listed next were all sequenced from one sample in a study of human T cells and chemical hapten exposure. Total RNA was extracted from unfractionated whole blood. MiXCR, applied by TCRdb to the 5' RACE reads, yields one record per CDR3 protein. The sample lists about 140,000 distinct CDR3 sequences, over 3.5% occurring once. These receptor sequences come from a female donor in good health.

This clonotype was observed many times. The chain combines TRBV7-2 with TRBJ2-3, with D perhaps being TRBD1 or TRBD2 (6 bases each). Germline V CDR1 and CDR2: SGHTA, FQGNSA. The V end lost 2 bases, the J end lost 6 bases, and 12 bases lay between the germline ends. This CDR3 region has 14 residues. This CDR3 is CASSLMGGLDTQYF. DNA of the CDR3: TGTGCCAGCAGCTTAATGGGGGGCCTGGATACGCAGTATTTT.

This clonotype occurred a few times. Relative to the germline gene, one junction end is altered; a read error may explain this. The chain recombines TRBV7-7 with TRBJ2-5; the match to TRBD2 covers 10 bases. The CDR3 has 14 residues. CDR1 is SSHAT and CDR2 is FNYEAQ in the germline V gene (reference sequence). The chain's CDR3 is CASSSPSGGQTQYF. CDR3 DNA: TGTGCTAGCAGCTCTCCTAGCGGGGGACAGACCCAGTACTTC.

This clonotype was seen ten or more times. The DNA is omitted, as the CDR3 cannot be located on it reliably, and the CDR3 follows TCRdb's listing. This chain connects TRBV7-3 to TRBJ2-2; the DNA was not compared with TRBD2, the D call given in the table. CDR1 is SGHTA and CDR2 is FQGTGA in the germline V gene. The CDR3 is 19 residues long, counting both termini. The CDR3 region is CASSPGLAGGPFGAGELFF.

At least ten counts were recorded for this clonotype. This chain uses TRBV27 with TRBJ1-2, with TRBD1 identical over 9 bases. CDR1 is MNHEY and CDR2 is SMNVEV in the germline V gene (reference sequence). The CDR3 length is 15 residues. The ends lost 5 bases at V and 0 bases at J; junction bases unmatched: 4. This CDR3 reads CASSPGTGSNYGYTF. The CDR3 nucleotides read TGTGCCAGCAGTCCGGGGACAGGGTCTAACTATGGCTACACCTTC.

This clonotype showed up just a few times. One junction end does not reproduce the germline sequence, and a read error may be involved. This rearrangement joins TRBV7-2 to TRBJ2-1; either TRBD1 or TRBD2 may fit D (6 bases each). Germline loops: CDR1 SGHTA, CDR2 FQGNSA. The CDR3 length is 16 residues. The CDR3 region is CASRLGGGSSYNEQFF. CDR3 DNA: TGTGCCAGCAGGTTAGGAGGGGGGAGCTCCTACAATGAGCAGTTCTTC. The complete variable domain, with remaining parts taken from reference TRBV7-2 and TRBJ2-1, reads GAGVSQSPSNKVTEKGKDVELRCDPISGHTALYWYRQSLGQGLEFLIYFQGNSAPDKSGLPSDRFSAERTGGSVSTLTIQRTQQEDSAVYLCASRLGGGSSYNEQFFGPGTRLTVL.

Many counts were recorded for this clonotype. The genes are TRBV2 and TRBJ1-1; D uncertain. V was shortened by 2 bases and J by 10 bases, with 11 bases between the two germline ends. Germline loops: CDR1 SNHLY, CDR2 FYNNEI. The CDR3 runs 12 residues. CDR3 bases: TGTGCCAGCAGTGAACAGGAAGTTGCAGCTTTCTTT. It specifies CASSEQEVAAFF.

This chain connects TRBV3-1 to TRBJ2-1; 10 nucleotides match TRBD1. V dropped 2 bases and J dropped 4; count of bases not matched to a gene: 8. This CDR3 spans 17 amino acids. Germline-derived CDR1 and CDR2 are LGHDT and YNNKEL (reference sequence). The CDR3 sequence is CASSQLTGGDGYNEQFF. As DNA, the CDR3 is TGTGCCAGCAGCCAACTGACAGGGGGCGATGGGTACAATGAGCAGTTCTTC.

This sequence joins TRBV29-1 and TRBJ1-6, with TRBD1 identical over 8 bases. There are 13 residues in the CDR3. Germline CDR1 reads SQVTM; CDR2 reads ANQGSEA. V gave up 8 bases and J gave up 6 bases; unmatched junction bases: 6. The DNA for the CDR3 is TGCAGCACTCGACAGGGGAGTAATTCACCCCTCCACTTT. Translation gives CSTRQGSNSPLHF.

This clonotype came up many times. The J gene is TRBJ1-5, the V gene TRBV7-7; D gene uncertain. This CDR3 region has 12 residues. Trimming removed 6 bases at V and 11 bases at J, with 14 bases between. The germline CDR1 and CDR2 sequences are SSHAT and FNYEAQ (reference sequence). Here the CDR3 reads CASSSRCASQHF. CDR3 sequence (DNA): TGTGCCAGCAGTTCCCGTTGCGCGTCCCAGCATTTT.

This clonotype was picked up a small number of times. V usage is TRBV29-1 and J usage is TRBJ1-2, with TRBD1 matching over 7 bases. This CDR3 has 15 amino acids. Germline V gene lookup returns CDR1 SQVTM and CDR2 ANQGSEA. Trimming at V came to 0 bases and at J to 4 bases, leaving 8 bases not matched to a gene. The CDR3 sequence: CSVEDPYRGGYGYTF. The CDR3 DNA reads TGCAGCGTTGAAGATCCGTACAGGGGTGGCTATGGCTACACCTTC.

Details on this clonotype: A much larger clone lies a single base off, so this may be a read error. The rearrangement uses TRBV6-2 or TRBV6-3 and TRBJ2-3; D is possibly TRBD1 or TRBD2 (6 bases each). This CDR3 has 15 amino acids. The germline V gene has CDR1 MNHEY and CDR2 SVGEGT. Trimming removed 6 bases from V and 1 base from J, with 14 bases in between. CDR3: CASSPHGGGTDTQYF. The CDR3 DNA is TGTGCCAGCAGCCCACACGGGGGCGGCACAGATACGCAGTATTTT.

This chain's CDR3 is CASSPRHSYEQYF. The CDR3 DNA reads TGTGCCAGCAGCCCTAGACACAGCTACGAGCAGTACTTC. The chain carries TRBV12-3 or TRBV12-4 and TRBJ2-7; D unresolved. V dropped 6 bases and J dropped 3 bases, with 12 bases sitting between them. The CDR3 is made up of 13 amino acids.

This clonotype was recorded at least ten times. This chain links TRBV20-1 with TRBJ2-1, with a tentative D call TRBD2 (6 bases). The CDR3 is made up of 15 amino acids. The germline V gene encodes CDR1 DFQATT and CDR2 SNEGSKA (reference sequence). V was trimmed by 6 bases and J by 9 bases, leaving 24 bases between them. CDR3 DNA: TGCAGTGCCCCTGTAGTGGCAGGGAGGTGGGGTGAGCAGTTCTTC. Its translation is CSAPVVAGRWGEQFF.

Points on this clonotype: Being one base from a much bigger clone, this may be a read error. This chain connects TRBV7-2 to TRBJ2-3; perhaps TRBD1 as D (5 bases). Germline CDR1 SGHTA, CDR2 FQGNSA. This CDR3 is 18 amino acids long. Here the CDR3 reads CASSWRPTQESGTGTQYF. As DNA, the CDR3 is TGTGCCAGCAGCTGGCGCCCTACACAGGAGTCGGGCACAGGTACGCAGTATTTT.

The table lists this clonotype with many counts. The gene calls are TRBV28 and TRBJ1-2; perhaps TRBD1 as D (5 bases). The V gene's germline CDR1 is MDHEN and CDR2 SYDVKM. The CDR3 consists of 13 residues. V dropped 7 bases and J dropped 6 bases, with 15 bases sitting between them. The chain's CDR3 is CASTPRMGDGYTF. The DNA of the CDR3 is TGTGCCAGCACTCCCCGAATGGGGGATGGCTACACCTTC.

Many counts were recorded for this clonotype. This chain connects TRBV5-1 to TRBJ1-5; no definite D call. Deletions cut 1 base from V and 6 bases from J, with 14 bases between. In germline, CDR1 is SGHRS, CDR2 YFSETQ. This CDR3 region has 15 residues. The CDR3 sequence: CASSLTVSEGQPQHF. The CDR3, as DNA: TGCGCCAGCAGCTTGACAGTGAGTGAGGGTCAGCCCCAGCATTTT.

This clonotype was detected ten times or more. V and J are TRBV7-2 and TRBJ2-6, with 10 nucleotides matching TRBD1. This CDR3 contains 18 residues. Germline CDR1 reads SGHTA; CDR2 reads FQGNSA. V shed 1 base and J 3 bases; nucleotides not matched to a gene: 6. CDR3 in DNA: TGTGCCAGCAGCTTAGTAGGGACAGGGGAAGATGGGGCCAACGTCCTGACTTTC. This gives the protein CASSLVGTGEDGANVLTF.

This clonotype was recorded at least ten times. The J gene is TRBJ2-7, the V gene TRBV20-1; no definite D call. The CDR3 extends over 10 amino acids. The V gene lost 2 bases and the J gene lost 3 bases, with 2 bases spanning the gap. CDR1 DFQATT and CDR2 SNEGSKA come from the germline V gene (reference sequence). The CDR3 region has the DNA TGCAGTGCTAGATACTACGAGCAGTACTTC. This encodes CSARYYEQYF.

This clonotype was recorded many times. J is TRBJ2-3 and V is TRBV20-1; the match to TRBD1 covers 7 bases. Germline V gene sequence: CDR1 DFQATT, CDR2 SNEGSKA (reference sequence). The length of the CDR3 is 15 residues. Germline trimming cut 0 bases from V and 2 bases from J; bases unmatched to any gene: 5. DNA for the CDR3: TGCAGTGCTAGAGATTGGACAGGATACACAGATACGCAGTATTTT. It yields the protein CSARDWTGYTDTQYF.

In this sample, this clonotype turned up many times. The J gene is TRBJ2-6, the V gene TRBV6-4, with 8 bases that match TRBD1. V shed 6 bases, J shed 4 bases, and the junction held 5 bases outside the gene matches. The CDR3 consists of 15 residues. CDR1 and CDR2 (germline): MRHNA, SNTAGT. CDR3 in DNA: TGTGCCAGCAGATTGACAGGGGTCGGGGCCAACGTCCTGACTTTC. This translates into CASRLTGVGANVLTF.

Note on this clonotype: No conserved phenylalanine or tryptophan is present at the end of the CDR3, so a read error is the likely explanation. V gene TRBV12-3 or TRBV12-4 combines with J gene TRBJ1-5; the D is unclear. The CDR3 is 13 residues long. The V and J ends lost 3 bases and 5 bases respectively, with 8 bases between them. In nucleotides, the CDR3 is TGTGCCAGCAGTTTTGACGGCTATCAGCCCCAGCATTCT. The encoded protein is CASSFDGYQPQHS.

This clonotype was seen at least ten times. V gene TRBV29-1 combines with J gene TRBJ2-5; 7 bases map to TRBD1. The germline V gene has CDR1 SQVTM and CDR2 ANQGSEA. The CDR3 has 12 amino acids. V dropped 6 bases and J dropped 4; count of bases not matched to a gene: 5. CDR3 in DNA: TGCAGCGTCCGAGGGGGCGGAGAGACCCAGTACTTC. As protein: CSVRGGGETQYF.

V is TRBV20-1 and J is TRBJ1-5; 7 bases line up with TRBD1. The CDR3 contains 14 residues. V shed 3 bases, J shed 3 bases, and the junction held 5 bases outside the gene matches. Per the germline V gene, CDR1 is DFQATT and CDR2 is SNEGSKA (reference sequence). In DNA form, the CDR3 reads TGCAGTGCTAGTGACAGGGCCTTCAATCAGCCCCAGCATTTT. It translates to CSASDRAFNQPQHF.

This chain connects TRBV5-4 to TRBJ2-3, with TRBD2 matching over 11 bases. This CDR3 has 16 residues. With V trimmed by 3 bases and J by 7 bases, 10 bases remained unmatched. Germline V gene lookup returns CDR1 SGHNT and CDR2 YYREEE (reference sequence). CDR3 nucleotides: TGTGCCAGCAGCTCTAGCGGGGGGCCCACTCTGAATACGCAGTATTTT. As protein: CASSSSGGPTLNTQYF.

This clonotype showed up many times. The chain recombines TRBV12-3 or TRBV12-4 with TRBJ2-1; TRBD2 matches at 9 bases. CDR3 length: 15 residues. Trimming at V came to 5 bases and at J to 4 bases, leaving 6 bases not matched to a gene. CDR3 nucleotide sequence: TGTGCCAGCAGTGTGCCTAGCGGGGAATACAATGAGCAGTTCTTC. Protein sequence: CASSVPSGEYNEQFF.

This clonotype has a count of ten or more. CDR3: CASSYMSGGPDTQYF. CDR3 DNA: TGTGCCAGCAGTTACATGAGCGGGGGGCCAGATACGCAGTATTTT. The chain combines TRBV6-5 with TRBJ2-3; 9 nucleotides agree with TRBD2. Germline V gene sequence: CDR1 MNHEY, CDR2 SVGAGI. The J segment lost 4 bases and the V segment lost 2 bases, leaving 4 bases of the junction unmatched. The CDR3 loop spans 15 amino acids.

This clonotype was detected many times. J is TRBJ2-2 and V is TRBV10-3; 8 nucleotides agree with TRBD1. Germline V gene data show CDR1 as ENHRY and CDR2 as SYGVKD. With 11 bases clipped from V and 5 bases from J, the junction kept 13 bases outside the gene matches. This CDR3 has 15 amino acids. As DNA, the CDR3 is TGTGCCTCTACTTCAGGGGGCAGCGAGACCGGGGAGCTGTTTTTT. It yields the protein CASTSGGSETGELFF.

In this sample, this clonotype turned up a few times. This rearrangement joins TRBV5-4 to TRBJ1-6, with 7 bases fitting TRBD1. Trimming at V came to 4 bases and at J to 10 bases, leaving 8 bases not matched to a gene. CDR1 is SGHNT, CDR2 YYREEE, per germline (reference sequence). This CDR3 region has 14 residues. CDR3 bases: TGTGCCAGCAGCCTGGTCGCAGGGGGATCACCCCTCCACTTT. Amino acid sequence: CASSLVAGGSPLHF.